Following are 32 T cell receptor beta chains from one sample sequenced in a study of prognosis after radiotherapy for stage I lung cancer (dated by TCRdb to about 2021). The sequencer listed for this sample is Illumina HiSeq 3000. Two rounds of multiplex PCR were used to amplify the TCR beta CDR3 region from genomic DNA. In the first PCR round, primers specific to each TRBV and TRBJ gene were used, and the primer sequences were filed in Chinese patent CN105087789A. The raw public data were reprocessed by TCRdb itself: fastp quality trimming at Q25, MiXCR clonotype calling, in-frame beta chains only. Each record represents a unique CDR3 protein, reported with the most common genes and DNA among its rows. A total of over 25,000 distinct CDR3 sequences appear in this sample, roughly 50% of them only once. More than 13% of the sample belongs to the ten largest clones. The specimen comprised PBMCs, sampled before or after stereotactic body radiation therapy (not recorded which). The receptors originated from a donor of 50 years or more with non-small cell lung cancer.

Remarks on this clonotype: A much larger clone sits a single nucleotide away, making a read error possible. V is TRBV6-1 and J is TRBJ1-5, with D possibly matching TRBD1 (5 bases). Trimming pared 3 bases from V and 1 base from J, leaving 10 bases between. The V gene's germline CDR1 is MNHNS and CDR2 SASEGT. This CDR3 is built from 15 residues. The CDR3 DNA sequence: TGTGCCAGCAGTGACCTACAGGTAAGCAATCAGCCCCAGCATTTT. This gives the protein CASSDLQVSNQPQHF.

Worth noting for this clonotype: Germline is not matched at one junction end, which may reflect a read error. The chain has TRBV25-1 and TRBJ1-2; perhaps TRBD1 as D (5 bases). The CDR3 covers 15 residues. Germline CDR1 MGHDK, CDR2 SYGVNS. CDR3 region: CANSEVGQVQRGYTF. CDR3 bases: TGTGCCAACAGTGAAGTGGGGCAGGTGCAACGTGGCTACACCTTC.

The chain combines TRBV6-2 or TRBV6-3 with TRBJ2-6; a weak D match, TRBD1 (6 bases). V lost 6 bases and J lost 3, with 12 bases in between. Per germline, CDR1 MNHEY and CDR2 SVGEGT. The CDR3 covers 15 residues. CDR3 in DNA: TGTGCCAGCAGAGAAGAGGGGGATGGGGCCAACGTCCTGACTTTC. Translated: CASREEGDGANVLTF.

Regarding this clonotype: Given a much more abundant clone one base away, this may be a read error. The V and J genes are TRBV7-6 and TRBJ1-1; 7 bases agree with TRBD1. The junction had 7 bases not matched to a gene; V was cut back by 5 bases and J by 7 bases. Germline V gene lookup returns CDR1 SGHVS and CDR2 FNYEAQ. The CDR3 is 13 amino acids. CDR3 coding DNA: TGTGCCAGCAGCCTATGGGACAGTGGTGAAGCTTTCTTT. Translating gives CASSLWDSGEAFF.

Ten or more counts support this clonotype. This chain connects TRBV30 to TRBJ2-2; D is unclear. The CDR3 sequence is 12 residues long. Germline V CDR1 and CDR2: GTSNPN, SVGIG (reference sequence). Trimming pared 0 bases from V and 6 bases from J, leaving 5 bases between. The CDR3 region has the DNA TGTGCCTGGAGTGTACCGCCCGGGGAGCTGTTTTTT. This sequence encodes CAWSVPPGELFF.

Within the sample, this clonotype is medium-sized (0.01 to 0.1%). The chain has TRBV6-1 and TRBJ1-6; D remains unclear. Per germline, CDR1 MNHNS and CDR2 SASEGT. The CDR3 is 16 residues long. Trimming cost V 5 bases and J 0 bases, with 11 bases left between them. The CDR3 loop is CASSRTPVSYNSPLHF. The CDR3 nucleotides read TGTGCCAGCAGTCGGACTCCAGTCTCCTATAATTCACCCCTCCACTTT.

This clonotype showed up many times. The genes are TRBV7-8 and TRBJ2-7; weak D call: TRBD1 (7 bases). Per germline, CDR1 SGHVS and CDR2 FQNEAQ. Trimming took 3 bases from V and 1 from J, leaving 13 bases between them. This CDR3 has 15 amino acids. CDR3 in amino acids: CASSFGGTVSYEQYF. In DNA, the CDR3 is TGTGCCAGCAGCTTTGGAGGGACAGTGTCCTACGAGCAGTACTTC.

This clonotype was picked up many times. The rearrangement links TRBV5-5 to TRBJ2-2, with a tentative D call TRBD1 (5 bases). V was trimmed by 1 base and J by 7 bases, leaving 14 bases between them. CDR3 length: 15 amino acids. Germline V lookup: CDR1 SGHKS, CDR2 YYEKEE (reference sequence). In DNA, the CDR3 is TGTGCCAGCAGCTTGAAGGACACTACACTCGGGGAGCTGTTTTTT. Translation: CASSLKDTTLGELFF.

The rearrangement links TRBV27 to TRBJ1-6; D is uncertain. V was shortened by 8 bases and J by 8 bases, with 16 bases between the two germline ends. Germline CDR1 reads MNHEY; CDR2 reads SMNVEV (reference sequence). The CDR3 is 14 amino acids. The CDR3 region has the DNA TGTGCCAGCGGGTCCGTACTGGTGGATTCACCCCTCCACTTT. It codes for CASGSVLVDSPLHF.

This chain uses TRBV6-2 or TRBV6-3 with TRBJ2-7; TRBD1 aligns across 8 bases. V shed 10 bases and J 3 bases; nucleotides not matched to a gene: 11. The CDR3 loop spans 14 amino acids. Germline V gene data show CDR1 as MNHEY and CDR2 as SVGEGT. In DNA, the CDR3 is TGTGCCATCAGGCTGACAGGGGCAAGCTACGAGCAGTACTTC. It encodes CAIRLTGASYEQYF.

This clonotype was observed at least ten times. The chain employs TRBV11-3 and TRBJ2-5; D unclear. V gave up 3 bases and J gave up 5 bases, with 4 bases separating them. This CDR3 region has 11 residues. CDR1 and CDR2 (germline): SGHNT, YENEEA. DNA for the CDR3: TGTGCCAGCAGCTTTGGGGAGACCCAGTACTTC. This translates into CASSFGETQYF. Together with reference TRBV11-3 and TRBJ2-5, the CDR3 gives the full variable domain: EAGVVQSPRYKIIEKKQPVAFWCNPISGHNTLYWYLQNLGQGPELLIRYENEEAVDDSQLPKDRFSAERLKGVDSTLKIQPAELGDSAVYLCASSFGETQYFGPGTRLLVL.

On this clonotype: This sequence may be a read error, since a much larger clone differs from it by one base. V gene TRBV6-5 combines with J gene TRBJ2-5; the D gene is possibly TRBD2 (6 bases). The length of the CDR3 is 15 residues. Looked up from germline, CDR1 is MNHEY and CDR2 is SVGAGI. CDR3 loop: CASSYSLATEDTQYF. CDR3 sequence (DNA): TGTGCCAGCAGTTACTCCCTAGCGACTGAAGATACCCAGTACTTC.

The V call is TRBV24-1, the J call TRBJ2-1; the D gene is possibly TRBD2 (6 bases). Germline CDR1 and CDR2: KGHDR and SFDVKD. V was cut by 4 bases and J by 9 bases, with 21 bases left in between. The CDR3 totals 16 residues. The CDR3 spells CATSDRVLAGAAEQFF. The CDR3 DNA reads TGTGCCACCAGTGACCGAGTACTAGCTGGAGCGGCTGAGCAGTTCTTC.

This chain joins TRBV19 and TRBJ1-2, with D maybe TRBD1 (5 bases). There are 14 residues in the CDR3. Germline CDR1 reads LNHDA; CDR2 reads SQIVND (reference sequence). Trimming removed 4 bases at V and 9 bases at J, with 18 bases between. The chain's CDR3 is CASSTPTDVFRYTF. CDR3 DNA sequence: TGTGCCAGTAGTACTCCGACAGACGTCTTTCGCTACACCTTC.

About this clonotype: Only one base separates this from a far larger clonotype, so it likely reflects a read error. This chain joins TRBV6-4 and TRBJ1-3; no clear D. There are 16 residues in the CDR3. Germline lookup yields CDR1 MRHNA and CDR2 SNTAGT. The CDR3 region is CASSYNIPGSVNTIYF. In nucleotides, the CDR3 is TGTGCCAGCAGTTATAACATCCCCGGCTCTGTAAACACCATATATTTT.

This clonotype was seen at least ten times. The rearrangement joins TRBV13 to TRBJ2-7; 7 bases are a match to TRBD1. Germline V gene data show CDR1 as PRHDT and CDR2 as FYEKMQ (reference sequence). There are 15 residues in the CDR3. V was clipped by 4 bases and J by 2 bases; unmatched bases: 8. In DNA form, the CDR3 reads TGTGCCAGCAGCTCTCAAAACAGGGGAGCCTACGAGCAGTACTTC. Encoded protein: CASSSQNRGAYEQYF.

A word on this clonotype: A junction end diverges from the germline sequence, so it may reflect a read error. The rearrangement joins TRBV20-1 to TRBJ2-3; 9 bases align to TRBD2. The germline V gene has CDR1 DFQATT and CDR2 SNEGSKA (reference sequence). The CDR3 sequence is 14 residues long. CDR3 protein: CSAFGTSWELYAVF. CDR3 DNA sequence: TGCAGTGCGTTTGGGACTAGCTGGGAACTATACGCAGTATTT.

This clonotype was recorded many times. The chain combines TRBV7-9 with TRBJ2-5; tentatively, D is TRBD2 (5 bases). The V gene's germline CDR1 is SEHNR and CDR2 FQNEAQ (reference sequence). Trimming removed 5 bases at V and 6 bases at J, with 10 bases between. The CDR3 length is 12 residues. The CDR3 loop is CASSPDSKTQYF. Here the CDR3 DNA reads TGTGCCAGCAGCCCGGACTCTAAGACCCAGTACTTC.

Details on this clonotype: Only one base separates this from a far larger clonotype, so it likely reflects a read error. The chain uses TRBV3-2 and TRBJ2-2; the D segment call TRBD1 is taken from the table without a DNA check. TRBV3-2 is given as a pseudogene. This CDR3 is built from 17 residues. The CDR3, as DNA: TGTGCCAGCAGCCAAGGTCGGGGGGGTTCGAACACCGGGGAGCTGTTTTTT. It codes for CASSQGRGGSNTGELFF.

This clonotype showed up many times. The rearrangement links TRBV28 to TRBJ2-1, with D possibly matching TRBD2 (6 bases). The germline gives CDR1 MDHEN, CDR2 SYDVKM. Trimming took off 5 bases at V and 3 bases at J, with 11 bases between the two ends. The CDR3 loop spans 14 amino acids. The DNA of the CDR3 is TGTGCCAGCAGTGGGGGGAGAAGCTACAATGAGCAGTTCTTC. Its translation: CASSGGRSYNEQFF.

This clonotype is deemed medium-sized. The chain joins TRBV20-1 to TRBJ1-2; D unclear. CDR3 length: 13 amino acids. The V and J ends lost 0 bases and 7 bases respectively, with 12 bases between them. Germline V lookup: CDR1 DFQATT, CDR2 SNEGSKA (reference sequence). The CDR3 spells CSARDEAQGGYTF. In DNA form, the CDR3 reads TGCAGTGCTAGAGATGAGGCGCAAGGTGGCTACACCTTC.

This clonotype appeared many times. This rearrangement joins TRBV7-2 to TRBJ1-3; no reliable D call. Trimming took 5 bases from V and 2 from J, leaving 10 bases between them. The CDR3 runs 14 residues. CDR1 and CDR2 (germline): SGHTA, FQGNSA. Here the CDR3 reads CASSIYGTGNTIYF. CDR3 in DNA: TGTGCCAGCAGCATATACGGGACTGGAAACACCATATATTTT.

Concerning this clonotype: At one boundary the junction diverges from the germline segment, which might be a read error. The J gene is TRBJ2-7, the V gene TRBV7-2, with 9 bases aligning to TRBD1. The CDR3 sequence is 16 residues long. Germline V lookup: CDR1 SGHTA, CDR2 FQGNSA. CDR3 sequence: CASRLAISQGAREQYF. The CDR3 nucleotides are TGTGCCAGCAGATTAGCGATCTCACAGGGGGCTAGAGAGCAGTACTTC.

V usage is TRBV24-1 and J usage is TRBJ2-7, with 8 bases that match TRBD2. J lost 5 bases, V lost 12 bases, and 11 bases had no gene match. The CDR3 runs 13 residues. CDR1 KGHDR and CDR2 SFDVKD come from the germline V gene. The CDR3: CAPRREVGDEQYF. In nucleotides, the CDR3 is TGTGCCCCCCGGCGGGAGGTGGGGGACGAGCAGTACTTC.

Worth noting for this clonotype: Relative to the germline gene, one junction end is altered; a read error may explain this. This rearrangement joins TRBV7-8 to TRBJ2-1, with D perhaps TRBD1 or TRBD2 (5 bases each). The CDR3 is made up of 16 amino acids. CDR1 is SGHVS and CDR2 is FQNEAQ in the germline V gene. The CDR3 DNA reads TGCGCCAGCAGCTCCTCAGGGTGGGGGTCATACAATGAGCAGTTCTTC. Its translation: CASSSSGWGSYNEQFF.

The chain employs TRBV6-2 or TRBV6-3 and TRBJ2-2; 7 nucleotides align to TRBD1. This CDR3 region has 15 residues. V lost 6 bases and J lost 0; bases outside the gene matches: 4. Germline-derived CDR1 and CDR2 are MNHEY and SVGEGT. CDR3 in amino acids: CASSPGQSNTGELFF. In DNA form, the CDR3 reads TGTGCCAGCAGCCCGGGACAGTCGAACACCGGGGAGCTGTTTTTT.

Worth noting for this clonotype: A much more abundant neighbour one base away suggests this may be a read error. The gene calls are TRBV6-2 or TRBV6-3 and TRBJ2-4; 8 bases fit TRBD2. CDR1 is MNHEY and CDR2 is SVGEGT in the germline V gene. The CDR3 is 14 amino acids. V was pared by 5 bases and J by 3 bases, with 3 bases of the junction left unmatched. CDR3 DNA sequence: TGTGCCAGCAGTAACGGGGGGGGCAAAAACATTCAGTACTTC. Translation: CASSNGGGKNIQYF.

The chain combines TRBV6-9 with TRBJ1-1; no clear D gene. The CDR3 sequence is 13 residues long. The V end was cut by 3 bases, the J end by 6 bases, with 11 bases between. The germline V gene encodes CDR1 MNHGY and CDR2 SVAAGI. The CDR3 reads CASSYVQPPEAFF. DNA of the CDR3: TGTGCCAGCAGTTACGTTCAGCCCCCTGAAGCTTTCTTT.

Concerning this clonotype itself: This likely reflects a read error, since a far larger clone is one base away. This chain uses TRBV7-9 with TRBJ2-6; D is unresolved. The CDR3 length is 16 residues. Looked up from germline, CDR1 is SEHNR and CDR2 is FQNEAQ (reference sequence). CDR3 protein: CSSSLNSDSGANVLTF. The CDR3 DNA sequence: TGTTCCAGCAGCTTGAACTCTGACTCTGGGGCCAACGTCCTGACTTTC.

The chain couples TRBV2 to TRBJ2-2; unclear D gene. This CDR3 has 16 residues. The V end lost 3 bases, the J end lost 0 bases, and 11 bases lay between the germline ends. Germline V gene sequence: CDR1 SNHLY, CDR2 FYNNEI. The CDR3 reads CASSEAHRANTGELFF. CDR3 sequence (DNA): TGTGCCAGCAGTGAGGCGCACAGAGCGAACACCGGGGAGCTGTTTTTT. Full variable domain (remainder filled in from reference TRBV2 and TRBJ2-2): EPEVTQTPSHQVTQMGQEVILRCVPISNHLYFYWYRQILGQKVEFLVSFYNNEISEKSEIFDDQFSVERPDGSNFTLKIRSTKLEDSAMYFCASSEAHRANTGELFFGEGSRLTVL.

By sample fraction, this clonotype is medium-sized (0.01 to 0.1%). The chain has TRBV12-3 or TRBV12-4 and TRBJ2-7; TRBD2 agrees at 8 bases. Losses at the gene ends were 2 bases for V and 1 base for J; bases not matched to a gene: 1. CDR3 length: 14 amino acids. The CDR3 loop is CASSLPSGSYEQYF. DNA for the CDR3: TGTGCCAGCAGTTTACCTAGCGGGTCCTACGAGCAGTACTTC.

Ten or more counts support this clonotype. This chain links TRBV28 with TRBJ2-3; D gene unclear. In germline, CDR1 is MDHEN, CDR2 SYDVKM. V shed 4 bases and J shed 4 bases, with 12 bases lying between them. CDR3 length: 14 amino acids. The CDR3 coding sequence is TGTGCCAGCAGTTCGCCCACGGTAGCAGATACGCAGTATTTT. This sequence encodes CASSSPTVADTQYF.